The entry that follows covers one T cell receptor beta chain sequence. The data stem from a study of cytomegalovirus exposure and HLA in healthy donors. Primers for the PCR totalled 60 Vbeta and 13 Jbeta. The assay was immunoSEQ multiplex PCR, and TCRdb's table has in-frame clones only and misses some. Among about 140,000 clones listed, approximately 91% were seen once. The V segment lost 1 base and the J segment 5 bases; nucleotides outside the gene matches: 10. The CDR3 has 17 residues. Looked up from germline, CDR1 is SGHVS and CDR2 is FNYEAQ. This chain links TRBV7-6 with TRBJ2-2; 7 bases fit TRBD2. The clonotype originates from a woman in her thirties or forties in good health and CMV-seronegative. Sequencing used PBMCs. Here the CDR3 reads CASSLVPAGVGTGELFF. Written as DNA, the CDR3 is TGTGCCAGCAGCTTAGTCCCCGCGGGAGTGGGAACCGGGGAGCTGTTTTTT.